Presented here are 22 T cell receptor beta chains from one specimen sequenced in a study of cytomegalovirus exposure and HLA in healthy donors. The PCR ran on 60 Vbeta and 13 Jbeta primers. Using immunoSEQ multiplex PCR, the repertoire was profiled, and TCRdb retains in-frame clones only, with some absent. The profile covers about 130,000 clones, with 80% appearing a single time and 1% taken by the ten largest. Sequenced: PBMCs. The receptor source for this set is a middle-aged man in good health and CMV-seronegative.

The chain is built from TRBV5-1 and TRBJ1-2; 7 bases fit TRBD1. Germline CDR1 SGHRS, CDR2 YFSETQ. CDR3 length equals 13 residues. V was clipped by 0 bases and J by 8 bases; unmatched bases: 4. CDR3 in amino acids: CASSLAEGAGYTF. The CDR3, as DNA: TGCGCCAGCAGCTTGGCCGAGGGGGCAGGCTACACCTTC.

This clone was recorded a few times. This chain's CDR3 is CASSLQTGNTEAFF. CDR3 in DNA: TGTGCCAGCAGCTTACAGACAGGGAACACTGAAGCTTTCTTT. This chain links TRBV5-5 with TRBJ1-1; D possibly corresponds to TRBD1 (6 bases). The CDR3 has 14 amino acids. Germline V gene lookup returns CDR1 SGHKS and CDR2 YYEKEE (reference sequence). V was shortened by 2 bases and J by 1 base, with 9 bases between the two germline ends.

This chain joins TRBV15 and TRBJ2-4, with 7 bases matching TRBD1. V was pared by 0 bases and J by 0 bases, with 8 bases of the junction left unmatched. CDR3 length equals 18 residues. Germline V gene lookup returns CDR1 LNHNV and CDR2 YYDKDF (reference sequence). As DNA, the CDR3 is TGTGCCACCAGCAGAGACGCCGGGACAGAAGCAGCCAAAAACATTCAGTACTTC. The encoded protein is CATSRDAGTEAAKNIQYF.

The genes are TRBV18 and TRBJ1-5; D unclear. The CDR3 totals 13 residues. V lost 5 bases and J lost 0, with 5 bases in between. Germline V gives CDR1 KGHSH, CDR2 LQKENI. The CDR3 is CASSDNSNQPQHF. Written as DNA, the CDR3 is TGTGCCAGCTCAGACAATAGCAATCAGCCCCAGCATTTT.

The V gene is TRBV19, the J gene TRBJ1-5, with a tentative D call TRBD1 (6 bases). The CDR3 has 15 residues. The germline gives CDR1 LNHDA, CDR2 SQIVND (reference sequence). V lost 4 bases, J lost 2 bases, and 12 bases lay in between. The DNA for the CDR3 is TGTGCCAGTAGTAGAGGGGGGGGTCGCAATCAGCCCCAGCATTTT. As protein: CASSRGGGRNQPQHF.

The V and J genes are TRBV2 and TRBJ2-3; D is uncertain. V lost 1 base, J lost 8 bases, and 10 bases lay in between. The CDR3 loop spans 13 amino acids. Germline values: CDR1 SNHLY, CDR2 FYNNEI. The CDR3 DNA reads as TGTGCCAGCAGTGAAGAACGCCTAGGTACGCAGTATTTT. Its protein product is CASSEERLGTQYF. Together with reference TRBV2 and TRBJ2-3, the CDR3 gives the full variable domain: EPEVTQTPSHQVTQMGQEVILRCVPISNHLYFYWYRQILGQKVEFLVSFYNNEISEKSEIFDDQFSVERPDGSNFTLKIRSTKLEDSAMYFCASSEERLGTQYFGPGTRLTVL.

This chain joins TRBV11-2 and TRBJ2-7; D remains ambiguous. Germline V CDR1 and CDR2: SGHAT, FQNNGV. This CDR3 comprises 12 residues. Between the trimmed V and J ends, which lost 5 bases and 3 bases, there was a span of 8 bases. CDR3 sequence (DNA): TGTGCCAGCAGCCCAAGGAGCTACGAGCAGTACTTC. Amino acid sequence: CASSPRSYEQYF.

This clone appeared a few times. CDR3 nucleotides: TGTGCCAGCAGCCAGGCGGGGACCAGCACAGATACGCAGTATTTT. Translation: CASSQAGTSTDTQYF. The genes are TRBV2 and TRBJ2-3; maybe TRBD2 (6 bases). Between the trimmed V and J ends, which lost 6 bases and 0 bases, there was a span of 13 bases. The CDR3 is 15 amino acids. CDR1 is SNHLY, CDR2 FYNNEI, per germline.

CDR3 nucleotide sequence: TGTGCCAGCAGCCAAGCCTCCGGGACAGGGATCTACGAGCAGTACTTC. Translated, it gives CASSQASGTGIYEQYF. This sequence joins TRBV4-2 and TRBJ2-7; 9 bases are a match to TRBD1. V lost 1 base, J lost 3 bases, and 7 bases stayed unmatched. CDR1 and CDR2 from the germline V gene are LGHNA and YNFKEQ. The CDR3 spans 16 residues.

This chain links TRBV2 with TRBJ2-7, with D hard to call. The CDR3 has 12 residues. The V end lost 4 bases, the J end lost 2 bases, and 6 bases lay between the germline ends. Germline CDR1 is SNHLY and CDR2 is FYNNEI. CDR3: CASSVQPYEQYF. The CDR3 DNA reads TGTGCCAGCAGTGTACAACCCTACGAGCAGTACTTC.

The chain has TRBV7-2 and TRBJ1-5; 10 nucleotides agree with TRBD1. CDR1 is SGHTA and CDR2 is FQGNSA in the germline V gene. The junction had 5 bases not matched to a gene; V was cut back by 5 bases and J by 4 bases. This CDR3 is 15 amino acids long. CDR3 residues: CASSLRGQGNQPQHF. CDR3 DNA: TGTGCCAGCAGCCTAAGGGGACAGGGGAATCAGCCCCAGCATTTT.

This clone was recorded once. The rearrangement joins TRBV28 to TRBJ1-2, with a tentative D call TRBD1 (6 bases). V lost 8 bases, J lost 8 bases, and 9 bases lay in between. The germline V gene encodes CDR1 MDHEN and CDR2 SYDVKM. The CDR3 is 10 residues long. CDR3 in amino acids: CASRQGGYTF. Written as DNA, the CDR3 is TGTGCCAGCCGCCAGGGGGGCTACACCTTC.

In this sample, this clone turned up a few times. V usage is TRBV11-3 and J usage is TRBJ2-7; TRBD1 is a possible D gene (5 bases). V lost 0 bases and J 6 bases, leaving 9 bases between the germline ends. CDR1 and CDR2 (germline): SGHNT, YENEEA. CDR3 length: 13 residues. In DNA, the CDR3 is TGTGCCAGCAGCTTAGAAACAGGTGTCGAGCAGTACTTC. It specifies CASSLETGVEQYF.

The genes are TRBV27 and TRBJ2-5, with a tentative D call TRBD2 (5 bases). Germline V gives CDR1 MNHEY, CDR2 SMNVEV (reference sequence). This CDR3 is 13 amino acids long. Trimming removed 5 bases at V and 1 base at J, with 8 bases between. The DNA for the CDR3 is TGTGCCAGCAGTCCTAGCTTCCAAGAGACCCAGTACTTC. Protein sequence: CASSPSFQETQYF.

This sequence joins TRBV2 and TRBJ2-2; 14 bases agree with TRBD2. V gave up 6 bases and J gave up 1 base; unmatched junction bases: 4. The germline CDR1 and CDR2 sequences are SNHLY and FYNNEI. This CDR3 contains 17 residues. The CDR3 protein is CASRAGTSGRNTGELFF. The DNA for the CDR3 is TGTGCCAGCAGGGCCGGGACTAGCGGGAGGAACACCGGGGAGCTGTTTTTT.

V usage is TRBV30 and J usage is TRBJ1-5; D unresolved. V was trimmed by 1 base and J by 0 bases, leaving 4 bases between them. There are 13 residues in the CDR3. The germline V gene has CDR1 GTSNPN and CDR2 SVGIG (reference sequence). CDR3 residues: CAWSGHSNQPQHF. Here the CDR3 DNA reads TGTGCCTGGAGTGGGCATAGCAATCAGCCCCAGCATTTT.

The V gene is TRBV6-1, the J gene TRBJ2-7; D is undetermined. V was cut by 1 base and J by 3 bases, with 7 bases left in between. Germline V CDR1 and CDR2: MNHNS, SASEGT. CDR3 length: 13 residues. CDR3 amino acids: CASSEDRRYEQYF. CDR3 coding DNA: TGTGCCAGCAGTGAAGACAGACGCTACGAGCAGTACTTC.

V gene TRBV5-6 combines with J gene TRBJ1-6; the match to TRBD1 covers 10 bases. Germline assignment: CDR1 SGHDT and CDR2 YYEEEE. With 1 base clipped from V and 8 bases from J, the junction kept 3 bases outside the gene matches. CDR3 length: 15 residues. CDR3 DNA: TGTGCCAGCAGCTTGTCCGGGACAGGGGATTCACCCCTCCACTTT. Protein: CASSLSGTGDSPLHF.

This clone occurred a few times. This chain joins TRBV29-1 and TRBJ2-2; a possible D gene is TRBD1 (6 bases). The CDR3 length is 12 residues. Between the trimmed V and J ends, which lost 5 bases and 5 bases, there was a span of 9 bases. CDR1 SQVTM and CDR2 ANQGSEA come from the germline V gene. CDR3 nucleotide sequence: TGCAGCGTTTTACAGGGTACCGGGGAGCTGTTTTTT. The encoded protein is CSVLQGTGELFF.

The gene calls are TRBV30 and TRBJ2-7, with TRBD2 matching over 8 bases. Trimming removed 5 bases from V and 6 bases from J; junction bases left unmatched: 6. This CDR3 has 12 amino acids. Germline V CDR1 and CDR2: GTSNPN, SVGIG (reference sequence). DNA of the CDR3: TGTGCCTGGGCGGGACTAGTAAGCGAGCAGTACTTC. It specifies CAWAGLVSEQYF.

This chain joins TRBV5-8 and TRBJ2-1, with a weak D call TRBD2 (6 bases). Trimming removed 4 bases from V and 3 bases from J, with 17 bases in between. The CDR3 consists of 16 residues. Germline CDR1 reads SGHTS; CDR2 reads YDEGEE. CDR3: CASSKLGRGNYNEQFF. In DNA, the CDR3 is TGTGCCAGCAGCAAACTAGGGCGGGGTAACTACAATGAGCAGTTCTTC.

The chain joins TRBV2 to TRBJ2-1, with 7 bases aligning to TRBD1. V was clipped by 6 bases and J by 7 bases; unmatched bases: 12. Germline-derived CDR1 and CDR2 are SNHLY and FYNNEI. CDR3 length: 15 amino acids. Written as DNA, the CDR3 is TGTGCCAGCAGCCTAGACAGGGCCACACTAAATGAGCAGTTCTTC. It translates to CASSLDRATLNEQFF.